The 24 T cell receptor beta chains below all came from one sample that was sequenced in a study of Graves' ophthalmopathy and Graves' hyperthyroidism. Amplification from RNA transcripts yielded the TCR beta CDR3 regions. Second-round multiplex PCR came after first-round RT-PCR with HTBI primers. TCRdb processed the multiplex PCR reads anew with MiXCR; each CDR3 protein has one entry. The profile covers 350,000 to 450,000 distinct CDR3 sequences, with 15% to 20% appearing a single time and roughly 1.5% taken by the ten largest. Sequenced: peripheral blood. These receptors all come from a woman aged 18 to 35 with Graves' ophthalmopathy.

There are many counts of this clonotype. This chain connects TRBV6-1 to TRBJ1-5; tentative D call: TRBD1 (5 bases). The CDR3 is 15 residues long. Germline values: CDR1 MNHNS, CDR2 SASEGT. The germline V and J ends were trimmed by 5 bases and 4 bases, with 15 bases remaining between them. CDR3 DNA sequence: TGTGCCAGCAGTAGACGGGACCTTCTAAATCAGCCCCAGCATTTT. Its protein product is CASSRRDLLNQPQHF.

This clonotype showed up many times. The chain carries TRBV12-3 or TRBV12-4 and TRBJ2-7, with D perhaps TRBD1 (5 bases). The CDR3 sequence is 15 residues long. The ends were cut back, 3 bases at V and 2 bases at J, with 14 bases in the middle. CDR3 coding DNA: TGTGCCAGCAGTTTCGGTTCGACAGAGACCTACGAGCAGTACTTC. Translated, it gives CASSFGSTETYEQYF.

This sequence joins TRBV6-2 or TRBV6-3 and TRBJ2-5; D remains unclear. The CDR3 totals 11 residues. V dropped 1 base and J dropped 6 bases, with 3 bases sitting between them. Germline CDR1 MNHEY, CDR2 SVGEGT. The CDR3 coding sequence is TGTGCCAGCAGTTACTGGCAGACCCAGTACTTC. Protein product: CASSYWQTQYF.

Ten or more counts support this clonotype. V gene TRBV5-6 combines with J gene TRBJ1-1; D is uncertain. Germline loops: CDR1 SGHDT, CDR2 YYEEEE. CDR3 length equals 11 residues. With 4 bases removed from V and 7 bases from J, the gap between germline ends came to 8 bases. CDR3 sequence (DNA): TGTGCCAGCAGCCATGGGTTTGAAGCTTTCTTT. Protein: CASSHGFEAFF. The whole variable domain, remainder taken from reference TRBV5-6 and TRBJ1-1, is DAGVTQSPTHLIKTRGQQVTLRCSPKSGHDTVSWYQQALGQGPQFIFQYYEEEERQRGNFPDRFSGHQFPNYSSELNVNALLLGDSALYLCASSHGFEAFFGQGTRLTVV.

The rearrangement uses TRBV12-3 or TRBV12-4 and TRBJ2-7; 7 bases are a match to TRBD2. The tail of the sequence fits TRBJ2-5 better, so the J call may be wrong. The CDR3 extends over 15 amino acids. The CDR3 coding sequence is TGTGCCAGCAGTTTAGCGGGAGGGATGGAGGAGACCCAGTACTTC. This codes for CASSLAGGMEETQYF.

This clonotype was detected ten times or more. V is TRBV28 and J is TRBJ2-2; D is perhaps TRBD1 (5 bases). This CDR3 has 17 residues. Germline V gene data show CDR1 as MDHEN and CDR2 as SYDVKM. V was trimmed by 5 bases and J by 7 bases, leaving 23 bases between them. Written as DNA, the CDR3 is TGTGCCAGCAGTCCTAGTTTTGGTATGCAGGGTAGCGGGGAGCTGTTTTTT. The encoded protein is CASSPSFGMQGSGELFF.

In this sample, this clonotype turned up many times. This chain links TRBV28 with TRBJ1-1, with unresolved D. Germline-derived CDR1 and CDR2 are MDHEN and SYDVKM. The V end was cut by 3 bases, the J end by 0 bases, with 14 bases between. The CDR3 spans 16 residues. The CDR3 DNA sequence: TGTGCCAGCAGTTTCGTTGACATCGCCATGAACACTGAAGCTTTCTTT. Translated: CASSFVDIAMNTEAFF. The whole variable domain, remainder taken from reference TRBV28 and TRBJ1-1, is DVKVTQSSRYLVKRTGEKVFLECVQDMDHENMFWYRQDPGLGLRLIYFSYDVKMKEKGDIPEGYSVSREKKERFSLILESASTNQTSMYLCASSFVDIAMNTEAFFGQGTRLTVV.

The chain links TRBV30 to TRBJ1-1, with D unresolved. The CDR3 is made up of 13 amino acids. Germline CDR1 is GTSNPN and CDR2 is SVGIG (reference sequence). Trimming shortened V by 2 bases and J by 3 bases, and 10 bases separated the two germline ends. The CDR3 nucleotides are TGTGCCTGGAGTAAAAGTGCGGACACTGAAGCTTTCTTT. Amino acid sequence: CAWSKSADTEAFF.

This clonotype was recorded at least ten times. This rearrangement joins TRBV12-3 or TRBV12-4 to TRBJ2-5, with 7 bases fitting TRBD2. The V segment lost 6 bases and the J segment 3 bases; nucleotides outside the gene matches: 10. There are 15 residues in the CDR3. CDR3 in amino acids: CASSPLRLAEETQYF. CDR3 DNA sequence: TGTGCCAGCAGCCCTCTGAGGCTAGCGGAAGAGACCCAGTACTTC.

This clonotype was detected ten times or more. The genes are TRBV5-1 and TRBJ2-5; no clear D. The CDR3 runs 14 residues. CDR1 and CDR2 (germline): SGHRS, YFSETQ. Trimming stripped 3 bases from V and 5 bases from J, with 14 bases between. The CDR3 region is CASSSYRALETQYF. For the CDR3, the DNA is TGCGCCAGCAGCTCGTATCGGGCGCTGGAGACCCAGTACTTC.

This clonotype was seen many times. CDR3 sequence: CASSWGGGGTYEQYF. CDR3 nucleotides: TGTGCCAGCAGCTGGGGTGGGGGGGGCACCTACGAGCAGTACTTC. The V gene is TRBV6-5, the J gene TRBJ2-7; possibly TRBD2 for D (7 bases). The CDR3 is made up of 15 amino acids. Germline lookup yields CDR1 MNHEY and CDR2 SVGAGI. Trimming took off 6 bases at V and 2 bases at J, with 17 bases between the two ends.

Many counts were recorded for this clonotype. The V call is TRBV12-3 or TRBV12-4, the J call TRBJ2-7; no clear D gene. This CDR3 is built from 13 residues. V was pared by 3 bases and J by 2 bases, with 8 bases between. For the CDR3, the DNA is TGTGCCAGCAGTTTGAGTCAGACCTACGAGCAGTACTTC. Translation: CASSLSQTYEQYF.

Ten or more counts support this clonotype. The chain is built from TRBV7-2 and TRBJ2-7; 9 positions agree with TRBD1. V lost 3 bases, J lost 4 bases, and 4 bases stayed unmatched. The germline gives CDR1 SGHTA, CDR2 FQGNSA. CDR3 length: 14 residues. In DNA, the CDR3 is TGTGCCAGCAGCTTGGAAGACAGGGGGTACGAGCAGTACTTC. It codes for CASSLEDRGYEQYF.

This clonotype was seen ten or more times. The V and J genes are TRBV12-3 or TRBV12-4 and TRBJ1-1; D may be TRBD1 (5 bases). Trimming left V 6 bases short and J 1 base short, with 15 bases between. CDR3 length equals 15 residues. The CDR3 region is CASRTSGASNTEAFF. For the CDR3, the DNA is TGTGCCAGCAGGACATCCGGGGCCTCGAACACTGAAGCTTTCTTT.

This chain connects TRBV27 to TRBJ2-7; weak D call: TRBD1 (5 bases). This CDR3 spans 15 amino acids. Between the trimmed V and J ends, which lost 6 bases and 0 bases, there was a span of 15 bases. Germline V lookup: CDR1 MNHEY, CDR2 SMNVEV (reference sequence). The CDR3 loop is CASSLRGFSSYEQYF. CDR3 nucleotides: TGTGCCAGCAGCCTAAGGGGTTTTAGCTCCTACGAGCAGTACTTC.

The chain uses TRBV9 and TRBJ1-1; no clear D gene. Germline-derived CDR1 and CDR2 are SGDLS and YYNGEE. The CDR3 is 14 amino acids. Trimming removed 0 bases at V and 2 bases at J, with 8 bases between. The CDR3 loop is CASSVVPSNTEAFF. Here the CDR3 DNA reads TGTGCCAGCAGCGTAGTCCCCTCCAACACTGAAGCTTTCTTT.

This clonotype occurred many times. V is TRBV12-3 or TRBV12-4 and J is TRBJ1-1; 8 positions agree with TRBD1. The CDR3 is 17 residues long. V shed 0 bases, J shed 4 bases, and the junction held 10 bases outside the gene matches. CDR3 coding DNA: TGTGCCAGCAGTTTAGCGACAGGGGCGCCGTGGGGCACTGAAGCTTTCTTT. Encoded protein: CASSLATGAPWGTEAFF.

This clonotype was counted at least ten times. CDR3 sequence (DNA): TGTGCCAGCAGTTACTCCAGAGGCTGGGAAGGCTACACCTTC. It yields the protein CASSYSRGWEGYTF. The V and J genes are TRBV6-2 or TRBV6-3 and TRBJ1-2; D not certain. The germline V and J ends were trimmed by 0 bases and 8 bases, with 13 bases remaining between them. Germline loops: CDR1 MNHEY, CDR2 SVGEGT. The length of the CDR3 is 14 residues.

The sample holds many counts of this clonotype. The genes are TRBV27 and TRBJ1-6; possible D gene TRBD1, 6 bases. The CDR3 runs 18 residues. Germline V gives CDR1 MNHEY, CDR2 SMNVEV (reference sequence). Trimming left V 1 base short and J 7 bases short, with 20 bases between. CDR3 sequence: CASSLFLSTGRRNSPLHF. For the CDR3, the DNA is TGTGCCAGCAGTTTATTCCTTTCTACAGGGCGACGAAATTCACCCCTCCACTTT.

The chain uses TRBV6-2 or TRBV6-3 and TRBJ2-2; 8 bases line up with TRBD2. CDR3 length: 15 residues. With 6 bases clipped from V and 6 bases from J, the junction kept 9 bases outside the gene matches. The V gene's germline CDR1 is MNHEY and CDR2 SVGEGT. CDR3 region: CASSPPHSGAGELFF. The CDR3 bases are TGTGCCAGCAGCCCCCCTCATAGCGGGGCCGGGGAGCTGTTTTTT.

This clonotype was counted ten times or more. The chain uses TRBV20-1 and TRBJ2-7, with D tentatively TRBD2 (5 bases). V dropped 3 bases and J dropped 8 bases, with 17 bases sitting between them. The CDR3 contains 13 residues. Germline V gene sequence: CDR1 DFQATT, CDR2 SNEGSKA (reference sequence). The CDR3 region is CSASSREPLKQYF. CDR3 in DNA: TGCAGTGCTAGTTCGAGGGAACCCCTCAAGCAGTACTTC.

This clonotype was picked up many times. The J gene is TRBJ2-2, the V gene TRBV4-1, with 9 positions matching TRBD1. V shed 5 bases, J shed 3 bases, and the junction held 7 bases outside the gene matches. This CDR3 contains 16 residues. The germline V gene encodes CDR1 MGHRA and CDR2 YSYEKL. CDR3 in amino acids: CASSAAGTGHTGELFF. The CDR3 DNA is TGCGCCAGCAGCGCAGCCGGGACAGGGCACACCGGGGAGCTGTTTTTT.

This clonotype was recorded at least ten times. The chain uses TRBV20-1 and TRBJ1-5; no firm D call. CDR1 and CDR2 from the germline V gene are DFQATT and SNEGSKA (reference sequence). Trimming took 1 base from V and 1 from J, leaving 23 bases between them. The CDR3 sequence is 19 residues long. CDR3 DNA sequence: TGCAGTGCTAGAGGGGAGGGCAATGCGGGCTCCTGGAGCAATCAGCCCCAGCATTTT. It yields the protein CSARGEGNAGSWSNQPQHF.

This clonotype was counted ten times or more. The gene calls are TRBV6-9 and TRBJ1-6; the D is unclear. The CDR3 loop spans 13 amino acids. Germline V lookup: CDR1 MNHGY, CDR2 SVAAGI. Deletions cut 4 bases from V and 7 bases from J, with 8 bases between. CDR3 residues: CASSSVLNSPLHF. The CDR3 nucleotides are TGTGCCAGCAGTTCGGTCCTGAATTCACCCCTCCACTTT.